Detailed here is one TCR beta chain. As yet, its antigen is unknown. The CDR3 is made up of 15 amino acids. The germline V gene has CDR1 WSHSY and CDR2 SAAADI. V was pared by 6 bases and J by 8 bases, with 11 bases of the junction left unmatched. The PCR used 60 Vbeta and 13 Jbeta primers. Authors' data handling: An analysis that came later counted some 80 million unique TCR beta chains, 10 million to 12 million shared. The repertoire was sequenced with immunoSEQ multiplex PCR; TCRdb's copy has only in-frame clones and lacks some. For V, J and clone size, that table is used; D and trimming come from the DNA. This table holds around 150,000 clones, over 60% found once. This sample is drawn from a study of cytomegalovirus exposure and HLA in healthy donors. Study-level findings and limits: An apparent linkage of common viral pathogens to several of the most significant clusters emerged in a later analysis. Altogether, 150 or so TCR beta chains were recorded as cytomegalovirus-associated. Judged likely to be a sequencing artifact was a cluster of highly shared sequence variants.

The chain uses TRBV10-2 and TRBJ2-1, with 9 nucleotides matching TRBD2. This sequence originates from a man aged 40-49 years in good health and CMV-seronegative. Sequenced: PBMCs. CDR3 region: CASRRGLAMWDEQFF. The CDR3 DNA sequence: TGCGCCAGCAGGAGGGGACTAGCCATGTGGGATGAGCAGTTCTTC.